This TCR beta chain comes out of a study of T cell responses to AZD1222 COVID-19 vaccine. The CDR3 totals 14 residues. CDR1 SGDLS and CDR2 YYNGEE come from the germline V gene. With 0 bases removed from V and 0 bases from J, the gap between germline ends came to 7 bases. Pooled in the analysis were second doses at about 4 or about 12 weeks. Sequenced by immunoSEQ multiplex PCR; TCRdb stores in-frame clones only, minus some. Of more than 70,000 clones in the sample, more than 85% were seen once. The sequence came from an adult who received the AZD1222 COVID-19 vaccine. This chain connects TRBV9 to TRBJ2-7; D not certain. The specimen was peripheral blood, collected 28 days after the second AZD1222 dose. The chain's CDR3 is CASSVAEPSYEQYF. CDR3 DNA sequence: TGTGCCAGCAGCGTAGCGGAACCCTCCTACGAGCAGTACTTC.